The present T cell receptor (beta chain) was sequenced within a study of CXCR3-negative and CXCR3-positive naive CD8 T cells. Whole-study results and caveats: Naive cells positive for CXCR3 carried more hydrophobic TRB CDR3s than CXCR3-negative ones.

UMI-tagged TRB cDNA libraries were built via 5' RACE. With the 5' RACE reads reprocessed, TCRdb shows one record per CDR3 protein and no DNA. The table gives 2,500 to 3,500 distinct CDR3 sequences; the top ten clones make up more than 1.1% of it. From germline, CDR1 is LNHDA and CDR2 SQIVND (reference sequence). The CDR3 totals 14 residues. According to its frequency, this clonotype is medium-sized. Its matching antigen is unknown. This rearrangement joins TRBV19 to TRBJ1-1; TCRdb picks TRBD1, but there is no DNA to check that call. Sequencing was performed on naive CXCR3+ CD8+ T cells from blood. Subset specified: CD45RO-CCR7+CD27+CD95- naive CD8+ T cells expressing CXCR3 (TNR3+). The clonotype comes from a human donor in good health. Some clones in this sample may be carry-over from other donors' samples. The CDR3 loop reads CASTLGQGSTEAFF.